This T cell receptor (beta chain) appears in the sequencing data of a study of radiotherapy plus CTLA-4 blockade in lung cancer. The repertoire was sequenced with immunoSEQ multiplex PCR; TCRdb's copy has only in-frame clones and lacks some. The sample yields 80,000 to 95,000 clones, around 83% seen once. Germline-derived CDR1 and CDR2 are MNHEY and SMNVEV (reference sequence). J was trimmed by 2 bases and V by 7 bases; bases with no gene match: 10. This CDR3 has 16 amino acids. This clonotype originated in a human donor with non-small cell lung cancer who had stable disease on radiotherapy plus ipilimumab. The sample consisted of peripheral blood, taken from a patient treated with radiotherapy plus ipilimumab. V gene TRBV27 combines with J gene TRBJ2-1; 8 nucleotides line up with TRBD2. The CDR3 region has the DNA TGTGCCAGCAAAAAAATAGCGGGAAGAACCTACAATGAGCAGTTCTTC. It yields the protein CASKKIAGRTYNEQFF.